This T cell receptor beta chain was sequenced for a study of glioma-infiltrating T cells. In germline, CDR1 is SQVTM, CDR2 ANQGSEA. There are 11 residues in the CDR3. Amplification of TCR alpha and beta CDR3 regions from RNA used iRepertoire nested multiplex PCR. TCRdb analysed the multiplex PCR reads with MiXCR anew, one entry per CDR3 protein. The sample contains 150,000 to 200,000 distinct CDR3 sequences, 32% of which appear only once. Points on this clonotype: An end of the junction differs from the germline gene, which may be a read error.

The chain joins TRBV29-1 to TRBJ2-7; D might be TRBD2 (6 bases). Sequenced: glioma tissue, nonneoplastic brain tissue, or PBMCs (not recorded which). The TCR originated in a human donor with low-grade glioma or glioblastoma, undergoing nonglioma brain surgery, or in good health (not recorded which). The DNA for the CDR3 is TGCAGCGTTACCGGGGAAGCTAGCGAAATGTTC. This translates into CSVTGEASEMF.